This T cell receptor beta chain comes out of a study of T-cell reconstitution after alpha-beta-depleted transplantation in children. Study-wide results and caveats: Newly made T cells mostly supplied T-cell counts and diversity one year after transplant. Diversity of TCRbeta at day 60 was high in some patients, arising from surviving recipient T cells and thymic progenitors.

In its sample, this clonotype was seen a few times. Its antigen is unidentified. It was with unique molecular identifiers that the TCRbeta library was prepared. TCRdb ran MiXCR on the PCR reads and lists one entry per CDR3 protein. This repertoire shows 780,000 or so distinct CDR3 sequences, less than 20% found once; its top ten account for around 5.3%. The V gene lost 0 bases and the J gene lost 2 bases, with 11 bases spanning the gap. The CDR3 sequence is 16 residues long. Germline V gives CDR1 SGHAT, CDR2 FQNNGV. This receptor was obtained from a male patient younger than 18 who had a stem cell transplant for acute lymphoblastic leukemia, so the T cells may come from the graft donor. This sample comprised PBMCs, mostly from graft donor cells, obtained 360 days after TCRalphabeta/CD19-depleted stem cell transplant. The gene calls are TRBV11-2 and TRBJ2-1; D unresolved. The CDR3 loop reads CASSLEGSGTYNEQFF. CDR3 bases: TGTGCCAGCAGCTTAGAAGGGTCCGGTACCTACAATGAGCAGTTCTTC.